Listed below are T cell receptor beta chains from one sample, sequenced in a study of regulatory T cells in long-lasting Graves disease. TCRdb used MiXCR to reprocess the multiplex PCR reads, holding one entry per CDR3 protein. The repertoire includes almost 350,000 distinct CDR3 sequences, around a fifth of them detected once, and 25% to 30% sits in the top ten. The input for sequencing was peripheral blood mononuclear cells (PBMCs), taken when the disease was refractory, from a patient treated with antithyroid drugs. The receptors come from a female donor with Graves disease. CDR3s include the opening cysteine and the closing phenylalanine or tryptophan. The D gene is left open where the match is weak. The listing skips clone size in some rows; elsewhere it reads once, few, many or a size class.

J gene: TRBJ1-1
clone size: .
V gene: TRBV4-1
D gene: .
CDR3 DNA: TGCGCCAGCAGCCAAGATAAGTTCCCTGAAGCTTTCTTT
CDR3 protein: CASSQDKFPEAFF

J gene: TRBJ2-5
clone size: many
V gene: TRBV28
D gene: TRBD1
CDR3 DNA: TGTGCCAGCAGTGTCCCGACAGGGGGCGCCGAGACCCAGTACTTC
CDR3 protein: CASSVPTGGAETQYF

J gene: TRBJ2-5
clone size: few
V gene: TRBV11-2
D gene: TRBD1
CDR3 DNA: TGTGCCAGCAGCTCCCCGCGGGACAGGGATTCGACCCAGTACTTC
CDR3 protein: CASSSPRDRDSTQYF

J gene: TRBJ1-2
clone size: .
V gene: TRBV5-4
D gene: .
CDR3 DNA: TGTGCCAGCAGCGCAGTTTCGGGCCCCGCGACATACACCTTC
CDR3 protein: CASSAVSGPATYTF

J gene: TRBJ2-7
clone size: many
V gene: TRBV20-1
D gene: .
CDR3 DNA: TGCAGTGCTGGCCGGCGTACAGTCCTTACCTACGAGCAGTACTTC
CDR3 protein: CSAGRRTVLTYEQYF

J gene: TRBJ2-5
clone size: few
V gene: TRBV5-1
D gene: TRBD1
CDR3 DNA: TGCGCCAGCAGCTCGCCACAGGGGGCCGAGACCCAGTACTTC
CDR3 protein: CASSSPQGAETQYF

J gene: TRBJ1-6
clone size: few
V gene: TRBV11-2
D gene: .
CDR3 DNA: TGTGCCAGCACCCACATGCGGAATTCACCCCTCCACTTT
CDR3 protein: CASTHMRNSPLHF

J gene: TRBJ2-4
clone size: .
V gene: TRBV9
D gene: TRBD2
CDR3 DNA: TGTGCCAGCAGCGCCGGGACTAGCGGACTAGCCAAAAACATTCAGTACTTC
CDR3 protein: CASSAGTSGLAKNIQYF

J gene: TRBJ2-1
clone size: .
V gene: TRBV7-2
D gene: .
CDR3 DNA: TGTGCCAGCAGCTTAGTGGGGTTGGTATACAATGAGCAGTTCTTC
CDR3 protein: CASSLVGLVYNEQFF

J gene: TRBJ1-4
clone size: .
V gene: TRBV12-3/TRBV12-4
D gene: .
CDR3 DNA: TGTGCCAGCAGCATCCAGGGGTCCTTCGGTGAAAAACTGTTTTTT
CDR3 protein: CASSIQGSFGEKLFF